The text below deals with one TCR beta chain. Its antigen is not known. The data stem from a study of cytomegalovirus exposure and HLA in healthy donors. Study observations and caveats: Reports credit the classifier with highly specific, highly sensitive diagnosis of cytomegalovirus status. Specificity of a few CMV-associated chains for CMV antigens was verified in vitro. While the bulk of TCR sequences proved rare, some public TCRs turned up in many donors. The study listed 164 cytomegalovirus-associated TCR beta chains.

The repertoire was sequenced with immunoSEQ multiplex PCR; TCRdb's copy has only in-frame clones and lacks some. This sample has roughly 180,000 clones, with 86% found just once. Material: PBMCs. This clonotype was sampled from a man aged 25 to 45 in good health and CMV-seropositive.

CDR3 in amino acids: CATSRRQGGYEQYF. Here the CDR3 DNA reads TGTGCCACCAGCCGCCGACAGGGTGGATACGAGCAGTACTTC. The chain has TRBV15 and TRBJ2-7; 7 positions agree with TRBD1. The V segment lost 5 bases and the J segment 4 bases; nucleotides outside the gene matches: 8. From germline, CDR1 is LNHNV and CDR2 YYDKDF (reference sequence). This CDR3 contains 14 residues.